This entry features one T cell receptor (beta chain) sequence. The antigen is unknown. These data originate in a study of T cell repertoires in cytomegalovirus infection. Across the study: Recently described HLA-C-restricted plus well-studied HLA-B-restricted CMV epitopes were used. CMV infection together with matching HLA type was indicated by public TCR beta signatures.

The germline V gene has CDR1 MNHEY and CDR2 SMNVEV (reference sequence). The V and J ends lost 5 bases and 7 bases, in that order; junction bases with no gene match: 5. The CDR3 contains 13 residues. One entry per CDR3 protein results from TCRdb running MiXCR on the reads. The sample records about 920,000 distinct CDR3 sequences, around 30% being singletons. Study-level points and caveats: Ex vivo responses were dominated by HLA-C-restricted CMV-specific TCR beta clonotypes. Cumulative frequency (of public TCR beta family members) identified carriers of CMV plus the relevant HLA.

V gene TRBV27 combines with J gene TRBJ1-2, with TRBD1 identical over 9 bases. The sequence derives from a human donor in good health (CMV status not recorded). Some clones in this sample may be carry-over from other donors' samples. Here the sequenced sample was cultured CD8+ T cells from PBMCs, taken from culture after CMV antigen stimulation. The DNA for the CDR3 is TGTGCCAGCAGTATACGGACAGGGGCTGGCTACACCTTC. It is translated as CASSIRTGAGYTF.